The source of this T cell receptor (beta chain) is a study of blood T cell repertoires in COVID-19. In the study overall: Specimens from acute and convalescent COVID-19 originated in the United States, Italy and Spain. Sources were T cells, B-cell-depleted T cells, or PBMCs; the material itself was cDNA or gDNA.

Germline V CDR1 and CDR2: SGHVS, FQNEAQ. This CDR3 has 14 residues. Trimming removed 1 base at V and 6 bases at J, with 12 bases between. Generated by immunoSEQ multiplex PCR, the TCRdb table keeps only in-frame clones and is missing some. Among roughly 79,000 clones, 80% to 90% were seen once, and the ten largest hold more than 5.5%. The chain is built from TRBV7-8 and TRBJ1-1; D is ambiguous. The sequenced material came from peripheral blood. The TCR was taken from a woman aged 50 to 60 with acute or convalescent COVID-19. CDR3 loop: CASSLVGRMAEAFF. CDR3 sequence (DNA): TGTGCCAGCAGCTTAGTAGGGAGGATGGCTGAAGCTTTCTTT.